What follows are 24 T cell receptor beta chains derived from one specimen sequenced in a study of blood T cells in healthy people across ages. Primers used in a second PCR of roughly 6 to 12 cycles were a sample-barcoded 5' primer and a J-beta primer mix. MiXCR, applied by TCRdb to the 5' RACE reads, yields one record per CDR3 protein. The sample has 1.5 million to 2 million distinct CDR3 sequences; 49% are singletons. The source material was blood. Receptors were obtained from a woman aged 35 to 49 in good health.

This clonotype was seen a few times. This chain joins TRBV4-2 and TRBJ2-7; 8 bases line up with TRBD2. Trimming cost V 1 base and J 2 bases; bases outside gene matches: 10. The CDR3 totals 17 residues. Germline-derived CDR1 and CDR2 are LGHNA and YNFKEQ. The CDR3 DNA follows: TGTGCCAGCAGCCAAGTCTCAACTCGGGGGGGAGCCTACGAGCAGTACTTC. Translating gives CASSQVSTRGGAYEQYF.

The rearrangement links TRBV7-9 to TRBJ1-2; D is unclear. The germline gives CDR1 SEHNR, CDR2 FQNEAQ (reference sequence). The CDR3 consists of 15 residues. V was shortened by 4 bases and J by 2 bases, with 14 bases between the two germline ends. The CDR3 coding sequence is TGTGCCAGCAGCTCAGACCAAAGAGGAAACTATGGCTACACCTTC. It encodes CASSSDQRGNYGYTF.

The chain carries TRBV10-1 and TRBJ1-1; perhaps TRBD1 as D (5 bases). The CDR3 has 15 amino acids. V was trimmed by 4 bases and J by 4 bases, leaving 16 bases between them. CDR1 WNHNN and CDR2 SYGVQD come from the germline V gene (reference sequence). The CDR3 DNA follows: TGCGCCAGCAGTGGGGGTCCCCGCCAGGGCACTGAAGCTTTCTTT. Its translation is CASSGGPRQGTEAFF.

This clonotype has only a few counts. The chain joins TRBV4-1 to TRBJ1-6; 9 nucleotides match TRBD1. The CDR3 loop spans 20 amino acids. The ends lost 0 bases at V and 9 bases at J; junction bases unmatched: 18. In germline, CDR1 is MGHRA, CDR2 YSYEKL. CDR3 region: CASSQDPKIGTGRRGSPLHF. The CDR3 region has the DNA TGCGCCAGCAGCCAAGACCCTAAGATCGGGACAGGGAGAAGAGGTTCACCCCTCCACTTT.

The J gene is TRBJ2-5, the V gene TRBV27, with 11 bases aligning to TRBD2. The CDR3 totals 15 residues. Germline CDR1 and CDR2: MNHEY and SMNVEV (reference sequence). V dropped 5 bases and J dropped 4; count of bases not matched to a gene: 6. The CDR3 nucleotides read TGTGCCAGCAGTCCTCTAGCGGGGGGATCAGAGACCCAGTACTTC. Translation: CASSPLAGGSETQYF.

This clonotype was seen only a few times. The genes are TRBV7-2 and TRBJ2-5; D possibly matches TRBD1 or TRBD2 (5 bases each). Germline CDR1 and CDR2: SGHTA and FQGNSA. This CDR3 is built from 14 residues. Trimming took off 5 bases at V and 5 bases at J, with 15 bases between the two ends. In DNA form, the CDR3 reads TGTGCCAGCAGCACGGGGACCCGGTCGGAGACCCAGTACTTC. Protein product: CASSTGTRSETQYF.

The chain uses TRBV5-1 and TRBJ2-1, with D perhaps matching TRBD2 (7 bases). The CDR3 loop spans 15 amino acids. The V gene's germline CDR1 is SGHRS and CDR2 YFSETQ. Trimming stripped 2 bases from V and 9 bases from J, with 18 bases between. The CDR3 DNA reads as TGCGCCAGCAGCTTAATTTCCCTAGGGGGGGCTGAGCAGTTCTTC. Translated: CASSLISLGGAEQFF.

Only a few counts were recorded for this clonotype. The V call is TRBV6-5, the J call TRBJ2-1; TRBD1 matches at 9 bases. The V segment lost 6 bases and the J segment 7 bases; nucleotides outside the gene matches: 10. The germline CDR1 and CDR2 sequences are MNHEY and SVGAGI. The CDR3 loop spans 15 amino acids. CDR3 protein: CASREDRGHNNEQFF. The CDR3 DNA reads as TGTGCCAGCAGAGAGGACAGGGGACATAATAATGAGCAGTTCTTC.

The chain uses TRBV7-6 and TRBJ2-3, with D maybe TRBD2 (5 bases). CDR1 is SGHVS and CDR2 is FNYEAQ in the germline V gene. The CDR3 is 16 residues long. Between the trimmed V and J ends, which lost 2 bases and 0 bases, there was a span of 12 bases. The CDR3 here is CASSLFASPSTDTQYF. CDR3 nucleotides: TGTGCCAGCAGCTTATTCGCTAGCCCTAGCACAGATACGCAGTATTTT.

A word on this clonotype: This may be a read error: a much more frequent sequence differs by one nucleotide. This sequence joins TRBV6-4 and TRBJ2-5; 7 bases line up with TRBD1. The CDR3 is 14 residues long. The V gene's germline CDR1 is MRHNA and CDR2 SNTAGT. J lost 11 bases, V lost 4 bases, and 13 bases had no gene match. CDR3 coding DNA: TGTGCCAGCAGTGTGAAACAGGGGTCGAGTGAGCAGTACTTC. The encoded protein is CASSVKQGSSEQYF.

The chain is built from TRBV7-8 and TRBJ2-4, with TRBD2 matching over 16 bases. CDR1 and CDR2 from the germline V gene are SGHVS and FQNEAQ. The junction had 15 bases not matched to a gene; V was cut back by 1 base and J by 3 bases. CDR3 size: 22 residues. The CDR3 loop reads CASSLVFDGTSGRAMGKNIQYF. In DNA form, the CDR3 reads TGTGCCAGCAGCTTAGTCTTTGATGGGACTAGCGGGAGGGCCATGGGCAAAAACATTCAGTACTTC. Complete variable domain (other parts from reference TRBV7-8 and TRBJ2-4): GAGVSQSPRYKVAKRGQDVALRCDPISGHVSLFWYQQALGQGPEFLTYFQNEAQLDKSGLPSDRFFAERPEGSVSTLKIQRTQQEDSAVYLCASSLVFDGTSGRAMGKNIQYFGAGTRLSVL.

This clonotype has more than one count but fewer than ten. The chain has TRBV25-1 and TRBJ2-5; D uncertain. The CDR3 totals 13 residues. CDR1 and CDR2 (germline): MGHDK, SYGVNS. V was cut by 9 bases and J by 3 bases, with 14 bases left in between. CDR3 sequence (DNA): TGTGCCAGTGGCGACTTAAACGAAGAGACCCAGTACTTC. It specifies CASGDLNEETQYF.

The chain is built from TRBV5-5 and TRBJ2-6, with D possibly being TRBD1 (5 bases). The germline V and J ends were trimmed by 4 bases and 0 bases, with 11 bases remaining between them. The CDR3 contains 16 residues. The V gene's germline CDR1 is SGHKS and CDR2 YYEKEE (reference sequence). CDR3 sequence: CASSVDSRSGANVLTF. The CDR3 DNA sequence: TGTGCCAGCAGCGTCGACAGCCGCTCTGGGGCCAACGTCCTGACTTTC.

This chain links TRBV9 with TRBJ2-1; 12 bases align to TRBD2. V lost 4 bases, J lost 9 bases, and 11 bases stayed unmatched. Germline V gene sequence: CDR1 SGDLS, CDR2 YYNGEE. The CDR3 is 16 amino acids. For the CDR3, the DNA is TGTGCCAGCAGCTCTAGCGGGGGGGCCATGGAGGGTGAGCAGTTCTTC. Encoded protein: CASSSSGGAMEGEQFF.

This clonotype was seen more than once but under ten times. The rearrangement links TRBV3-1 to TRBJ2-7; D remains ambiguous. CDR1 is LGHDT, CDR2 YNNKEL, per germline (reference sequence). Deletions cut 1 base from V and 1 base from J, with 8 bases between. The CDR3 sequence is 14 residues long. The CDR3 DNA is TGTGCCAGCAGCCAAGCCCCCTTTTCCTACGAGCAGTACTTC. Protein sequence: CASSQAPFSYEQYF.

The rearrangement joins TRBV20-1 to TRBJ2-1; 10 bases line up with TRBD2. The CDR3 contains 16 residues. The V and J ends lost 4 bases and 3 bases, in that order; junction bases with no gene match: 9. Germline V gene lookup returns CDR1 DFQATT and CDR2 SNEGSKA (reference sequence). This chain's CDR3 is CSATGAGGRLYNEQFF. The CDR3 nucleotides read TGCAGTGCTACGGGAGCGGGGGGGCGCCTCTACAATGAGCAGTTCTTC.

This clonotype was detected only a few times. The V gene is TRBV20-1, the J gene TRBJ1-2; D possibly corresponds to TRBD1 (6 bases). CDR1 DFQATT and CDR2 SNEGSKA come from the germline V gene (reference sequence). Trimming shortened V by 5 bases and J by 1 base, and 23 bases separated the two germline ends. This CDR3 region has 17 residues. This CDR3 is CSAAEYGGGGYNYGYTF. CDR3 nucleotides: TGCAGTGCTGCCGAATATGGGGGCGGTGGTTATAACTATGGCTACACCTTC.

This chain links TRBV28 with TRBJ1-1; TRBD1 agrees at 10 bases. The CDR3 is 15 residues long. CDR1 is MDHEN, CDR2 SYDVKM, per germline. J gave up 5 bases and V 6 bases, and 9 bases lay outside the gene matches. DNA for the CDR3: TGTGCCAGCAGGACAGGGACAGGGGCGGGGACTGAAGCTTTCTTT. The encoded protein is CASRTGTGAGTEAFF.

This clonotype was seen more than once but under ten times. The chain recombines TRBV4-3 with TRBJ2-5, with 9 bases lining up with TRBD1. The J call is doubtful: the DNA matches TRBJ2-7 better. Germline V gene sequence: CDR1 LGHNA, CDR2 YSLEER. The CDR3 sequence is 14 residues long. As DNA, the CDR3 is TGCGCCAGCAGCACCGGGACAGGGATCCACGAGCAGTACTTC. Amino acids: CASSTGTGIHEQYF.

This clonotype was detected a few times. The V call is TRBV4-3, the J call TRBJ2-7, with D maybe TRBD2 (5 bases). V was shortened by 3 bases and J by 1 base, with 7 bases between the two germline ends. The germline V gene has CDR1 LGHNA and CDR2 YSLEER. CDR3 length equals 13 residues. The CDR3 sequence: CASSHGISYEQYF. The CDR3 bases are TGCGCCAGCAGCCACGGGATATCCTACGAGCAGTACTTC.

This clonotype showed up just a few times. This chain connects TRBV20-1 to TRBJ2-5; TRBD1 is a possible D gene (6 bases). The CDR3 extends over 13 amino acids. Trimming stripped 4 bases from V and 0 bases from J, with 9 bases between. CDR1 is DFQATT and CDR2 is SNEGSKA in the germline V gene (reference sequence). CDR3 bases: TGCAGTGCTATGGACAGAAACCAAGAGACCCAGTACTTC. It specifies CSAMDRNQETQYF.

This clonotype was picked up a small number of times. The CDR3 sequence is CASSEAPKNIQYF. The CDR3 coding sequence is TGTGCCAGCAGTGAAGCCCCCAAAAACATTCAGTACTTC. The chain recombines TRBV2 with TRBJ2-4; D remains unclear. Germline CDR1 SNHLY, CDR2 FYNNEI. V was pared by 0 bases and J by 2 bases, with 2 bases between. CDR3 length: 13 residues.

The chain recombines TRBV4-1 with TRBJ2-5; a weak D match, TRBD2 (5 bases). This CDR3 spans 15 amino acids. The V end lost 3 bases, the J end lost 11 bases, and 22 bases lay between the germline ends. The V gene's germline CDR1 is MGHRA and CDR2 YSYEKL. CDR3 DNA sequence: TGCGCCAGCAGCCACCAGATCGACTCTTTGAGGGAGCAGTACTTC. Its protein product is CASSHQIDSLREQYF.

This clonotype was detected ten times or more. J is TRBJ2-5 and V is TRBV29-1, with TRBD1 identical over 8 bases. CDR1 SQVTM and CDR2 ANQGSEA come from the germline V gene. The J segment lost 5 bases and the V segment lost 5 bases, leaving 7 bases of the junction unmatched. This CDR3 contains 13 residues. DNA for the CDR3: TGCAGCGTTCCCAGGGGGCCAGAGGAGACCCAGTACTTC. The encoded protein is CSVPRGPEETQYF. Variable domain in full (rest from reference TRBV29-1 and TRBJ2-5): SAVISQKPSRDICQRGTSLTIQCQVDSQVTMMFWYRQQPGQSLTLIATANQGSEATYESGFVIDKFPISRPNLTFSTLTVSNMSPEDSSIYLCSVPRGPEETQYFGPGTRLLVL.